Listed here are 9 T cell receptor beta chains from one sample, sequenced in a study of T cells in Graves' hyperthyroidism and ophthalmopathy. The TCR beta CDR3 regions underwent amplification using RNA transcripts as the source. When the TCR CDR3 underwent first-round RT-PCR, the HTBI primer set was used. Via MiXCR, TCRdb re-called the multiplex PCR reads, giving one row per CDR3 protein. The table lists some 460,000 distinct CDR3 sequences, approximately 15% of them singletons. Sequenced: blood. These receptor sequences come from a woman aged 18-30 years with Graves' hyperthyroidism.

This clonotype was picked up many times. This chain uses TRBV28 with TRBJ1-6; D call uncertain. CDR3 length equals 14 residues. Germline CDR1 and CDR2: MDHEN and SYDVKM. V was clipped by 3 bases and J by 7 bases, with 10 bases between them. The CDR3 region has the DNA TGTGCCAGCAGTTTGAACCCAGAGAATTCACCCCTCCACTTT. Translation: CASSLNPENSPLHF.

Comments on this clonotype: A read error may be the cause here, since a much bigger clone is one base away. This chain joins TRBV5-1 and TRBJ1-5; D perhaps matches TRBD1 (5 bases). This CDR3 comprises 14 residues. In germline, CDR1 is SGHRS, CDR2 YFSETQ. V dropped 2 bases and J dropped 7 bases, with 13 bases sitting between them. CDR3 coding DNA: TGCGCCAGCAGCTTAGGGGACGGGGACCAGCCCCAGCATTTT. Its translation is CASSLGDGDQPQHF.

This clonotype turned up a few times. The chain uses TRBV20-1 and TRBJ1-6; TRBD1 matches at 9 bases. The CDR3 consists of 15 residues. The germline V gene encodes CDR1 DFQATT and CDR2 SNEGSKA (reference sequence). Trimming cost V 5 bases and J 7 bases; bases outside gene matches: 9. The CDR3 DNA is TGCAGTGCTCGGCCCAGGGACAGGGCGAATTCACCCCTCCACTTT. Its protein is CSARPRDRANSPLHF.

This clonotype has ten or more counts. The rearrangement uses TRBV20-1 and TRBJ2-3; unclear D gene. CDR3 length: 13 residues. Trimming took 4 bases from V and 0 from J, leaving 8 bases between them. Per the germline V gene, CDR1 is DFQATT and CDR2 is SNEGSKA (reference sequence). This CDR3 is CSAKVASTDTQYF. CDR3 DNA sequence: TGCAGTGCTAAGGTAGCTAGCACAGATACGCAGTATTTT.

This clonotype has a handful of counts. V usage is TRBV12-3 or TRBV12-4 and J usage is TRBJ2-1, with 10 bases that match TRBD2. J was trimmed by 6 bases and V by 6 bases; bases with no gene match: 8. CDR3 length: 15 residues. The CDR3 nucleotides read TGTGCCAGCAGCCGTAGCGGGAGGTCCACCAATGAGCAGTTCTTC. Its protein product is CASSRSGRSTNEQFF.

This chain uses TRBV20-1 with TRBJ2-7; D remains unclear. Trimming shortened V by 3 bases and J by 2 bases, and 8 bases separated the two germline ends. Germline values: CDR1 DFQATT, CDR2 SNEGSKA (reference sequence). The CDR3 loop spans 12 amino acids. The CDR3 region has the DNA TGCAGTGCTAGTCAGGCCGCCTACGAGCAGTACTTC. Translation: CSASQAAYEQYF.

This clonotype was counted ten times or more. J is TRBJ1-3 and V is TRBV2, with a weak D call TRBD1 (5 bases). The CDR3 extends over 18 amino acids. The V gene's germline CDR1 is SNHLY and CDR2 FYNNEI. Trimming removed 5 bases at V and 3 bases at J, with 23 bases between. The CDR3 DNA reads TGTGCCAGCAGTTGGGGACCGCCTGTGGCCCTTGATGGAAACACCATATATTTT. Protein sequence: CASSWGPPVALDGNTIYF.

This clonotype was observed a few times. The chain recombines TRBV4-2 with TRBJ1-4; no definite D call. The CDR3 is 17 residues long. The germline V gene encodes CDR1 LGHNA and CDR2 YNFKEQ. Between the trimmed V and J ends, which lost 1 base and 0 bases, there was a span of 12 bases. The CDR3 loop reads CASSQARGAATNEKLFF. CDR3 in DNA: TGTGCCAGCAGCCAAGCCCGGGGAGCAGCAACTAATGAAAAACTGTTTTTT.

The J gene is TRBJ2-1, the V gene TRBV2; 14 nucleotides line up with TRBD2. V lost 5 bases to trimming and J lost 7 bases; unmatched junction nucleotides: 10. Germline V gene lookup returns CDR1 SNHLY and CDR2 FYNNEI. CDR3 length: 17 residues. This chain's CDR3 is CASSPTGTSGGINEQFF. The CDR3 DNA reads as TGTGCCAGCAGTCCGACCGGGACTAGCGGGGGTATTAATGAGCAGTTCTTC.